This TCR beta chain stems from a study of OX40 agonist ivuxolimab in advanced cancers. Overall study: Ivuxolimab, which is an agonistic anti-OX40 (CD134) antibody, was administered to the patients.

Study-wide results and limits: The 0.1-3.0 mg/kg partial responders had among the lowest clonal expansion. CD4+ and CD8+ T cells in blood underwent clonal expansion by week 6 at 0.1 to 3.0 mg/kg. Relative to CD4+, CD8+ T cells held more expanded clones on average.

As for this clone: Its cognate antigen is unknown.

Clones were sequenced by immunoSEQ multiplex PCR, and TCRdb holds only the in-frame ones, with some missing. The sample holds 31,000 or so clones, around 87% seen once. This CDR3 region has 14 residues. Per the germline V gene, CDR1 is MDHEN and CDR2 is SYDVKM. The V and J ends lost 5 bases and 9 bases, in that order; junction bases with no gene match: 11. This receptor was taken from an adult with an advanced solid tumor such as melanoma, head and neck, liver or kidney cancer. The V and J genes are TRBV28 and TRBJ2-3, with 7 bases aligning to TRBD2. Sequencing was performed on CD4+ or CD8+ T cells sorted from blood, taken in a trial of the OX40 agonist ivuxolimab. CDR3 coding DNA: TGTGCCAGCAGTCCGACCGGGGAGGGCAGAACGCAGTATTTT. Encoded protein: CASSPTGEGRTQYF.